A single sample gave rise to the 19 T cell receptor beta chains below, sequenced in a study of T cell repertoires in cytomegalovirus infection. These receptors have no known antigen. From the reads, TCRdb called clonotypes with MiXCR, one entry per CDR3 protein. The sample includes 750,000 to 900,000 distinct CDR3 sequences, roughly 29% of them seen just once. Sequencing was performed on cultured CD8+ T cells from PBMCs, taken from culture after CMV antigen stimulation. Receptors were obtained from a human donor in good health (CMV status not recorded). Some clones in this sample may be carry-over from other donors' samples.

This clonotype occurred a few times. The V call is TRBV19, the J call TRBJ2-7; TRBD1 matches at 7 bases. V lost 5 bases, J lost 2 bases, and 6 bases stayed unmatched. Germline V lookup: CDR1 LNHDA, CDR2 SQIVND (reference sequence). The CDR3 has 14 amino acids. The CDR3 sequence is CASSPGQIAYEQYF. DNA of the CDR3: TGTGCCAGTAGTCCGGGACAGATAGCCTACGAGCAGTACTTC. The entire variable domain, with the rest obtained from reference TRBV19 and TRBJ2-7, is as follows: DGGITQSPKYLFRKEGQNVTLSCEQNLNHDAMYWYRQDPGQGLRLIYYSQIVNDFQKGDIAEGYSVSREKKESFPLTVTSAQKNPTAFYLCASSPGQIAYEQYFGPGTRLTVT.

The V gene is TRBV25-1, the J gene TRBJ1-5; possible D gene TRBD1, 6 bases. Trimming shortened V by 3 bases and J by 8 bases, and 17 bases separated the two germline ends. Germline V lookup: CDR1 MGHDK, CDR2 SYGVNS. CDR3 length: 15 residues. Written as DNA, the CDR3 is TGTGCCAGCAGTGATGCGGGACATACAATCAAGCCCCAGCATTTT. This codes for CASSDAGHTIKPQHF.

The V call is TRBV7-9, the J call TRBJ1-1; D may be TRBD1 (5 bases). The CDR3 consists of 14 residues. Trimming removed 7 bases from V and 0 bases from J, with 12 bases in between. Germline V gene lookup returns CDR1 SEHNR and CDR2 FQNEAQ (reference sequence). The CDR3 loop reads CASILLRVNTEAFF. The CDR3 DNA follows: TGTGCCAGCATCCTCCTCAGGGTGAACACTGAAGCTTTCTTT.

This chain links TRBV12-3 or TRBV12-4 with TRBJ2-1; possible D gene TRBD1, 7 bases. The ends were cut back, 8 bases at V and 7 bases at J, with 15 bases in the middle. This CDR3 has 13 residues. Here the CDR3 reads CASHGGGLNEQFF. CDR3 coding DNA: TGTGCCAGCCATGGAGGGGGCCTGAATGAGCAGTTCTTC.

This clonotype turned up a few times. V and J are TRBV10-3 and TRBJ1-5; TRBD1 might be the D (6 bases). The V end lost 6 bases, the J end lost 5 bases, and 14 bases lay between the germline ends. CDR3 length: 14 amino acids. Germline CDR1 and CDR2: ENHRY and SYGVKD. The CDR3 loop reads CAISNRDTDQPQHF. The CDR3 nucleotides read TGTGCCATCAGCAACAGGGATACTGATCAGCCCCAGCATTTT.

Only a few counts were recorded for this clonotype. The chain is built from TRBV12-3 or TRBV12-4 and TRBJ2-3; 8 bases are a match to TRBD2. The V gene end was trimmed by 7 bases and the J gene end by 6 bases; junction bases not matched to a gene: 12. The CDR3 is 15 residues long. The chain's CDR3 is CASIITGTRRDTQYF. CDR3 nucleotides: TGTGCCAGCATCATAACCGGGACTAGGAGGGATACGCAGTATTTT.

In this sample, this clonotype turned up a few times. The chain is built from TRBV11-2 and TRBJ2-7, with a weak D call TRBD2 (5 bases). The CDR3 loop spans 14 amino acids. Germline lookup yields CDR1 SGHAT and CDR2 FQNNGV. The V gene lost 2 bases and the J gene lost 2 bases, with 10 bases spanning the gap. The CDR3, as DNA: TGTGCCAGCAGCTTACTAGGACTCCCCTACGAGCAGTACGTC. It specifies CASSLLGLPYEQYV.

The J gene is TRBJ2-2, the V gene TRBV7-9; D is unclear. This CDR3 is built from 14 residues. The germline V gene encodes CDR1 SEHNR and CDR2 FQNEAQ (reference sequence). The V and J ends lost 4 bases and 6 bases respectively, with 12 bases between them. The CDR3 sequence: CASSSNLEAGELFF. DNA of the CDR3: TGTGCCAGCAGCTCCAATCTCGAGGCCGGGGAGCTGTTTTTT.

Concerning this clonotype: This may stem from a read error, because a much larger clone lies one nucleotide away. This sequence joins TRBV7-9 and TRBJ1-2, with D perhaps TRBD1 (5 bases). From germline, CDR1 is SEHNR and CDR2 FQNEAQ (reference sequence). The length of the CDR3 is 13 residues. Trimming cost V 4 bases and J 4 bases, with 10 bases left between them. The CDR3, as DNA: TGTGCCAGCAGCTCGGGACGGTTCTATGGCTACACCTTC. The encoded protein is CASSSGRFYGYTF.

As for this clonotype: An end of the junction does not agree with germline; a read error may underlie this. The chain links TRBV12-3 or TRBV12-4 to TRBJ2-2; TRBD2 agrees at 12 bases. The CDR3 is 18 residues long. DNA for the CDR3: TGTGCCAGCAGTTTAGGTCTAGCGGGGGGGTCGAACACCGGGGAGCTGGTTTTT. Translated, it gives CASSLGLAGGSNTGELVF.

This clonotype was detected many times. The chain recombines TRBV7-9 with TRBJ2-4, with a tentative D call TRBD2 (6 bases). There are 19 residues in the CDR3. Germline V gene data show CDR1 as SEHNR and CDR2 as FQNEAQ (reference sequence). V lost 3 bases and J 0 bases, leaving 21 bases between the germline ends. The CDR3 nucleotides are TGTGCCAGCAGCTTCGGGGGTGGGGCCCCCGCCCTAGCCAAAAACATTCAGTACTTC. It translates to CASSFGGGAPALAKNIQYF.

This clonotype showed up many times. In nucleotides, the CDR3 is TGTGCCAGCAGTCTGGGGACCTCAAAAGAAAAACTGTTTTTT. Protein product: CASSLGTSKEKLFF. The chain recombines TRBV12-3 or TRBV12-4 with TRBJ1-4, with TRBD1 as a possible D gene (5 bases). This CDR3 spans 14 amino acids. V was clipped by 5 bases and J by 8 bases, with 15 bases between them.

J is TRBJ1-5 and V is TRBV6-1; the D is unclear. CDR3 length: 15 residues. Germline V lookup: CDR1 MNHNS, CDR2 SASEGT. Trimming stripped 5 bases from V and 0 bases from J, with 11 bases between. DNA of the CDR3: TGTGCCAGCAGTTTCACGGATTATAGCAATCAGCCCCAGCATTTT. Translated: CASSFTDYSNQPQHF.

The chain uses TRBV20-1 and TRBJ1-2; the D is unclear. Germline V CDR1 and CDR2: DFQATT, SNEGSKA (reference sequence). Trimming cost V 0 bases and J 1 base, with 15 bases left between them. The CDR3 contains 16 residues. DNA of the CDR3: TGCAGTGCTAGAGATGTTTTTGATCCGATTAACTATGGCTACACCTTC. It specifies CSARDVFDPINYGYTF.

This chain joins TRBV13 and TRBJ2-3, with TRBD2 matching 7 bases. Germline V lookup: CDR1 PRHDT, CDR2 FYEKMQ (reference sequence). There are 15 residues in the CDR3. The J segment lost 0 bases and the V segment lost 5 bases, leaving 5 bases of the junction unmatched. CDR3 protein: CASSRPSGSTDTQYF. The CDR3 DNA reads as TGTGCCAGCAGCCGTCCTAGCGGAAGCACAGATACGCAGTATTTT.

This clonotype was seen only a few times. J is TRBJ1-3 and V is TRBV12-3 or TRBV12-4, with D uncertain. The CDR3 spans 15 residues. V dropped 4 bases and J dropped 0 bases, with 10 bases sitting between them. The CDR3 DNA reads TGTGCCAGCAGTTCTTCCTCTATCTCTGGAAACACCATATATTTT. Its translation: CASSSSSISGNTIYF.

This clonotype showed up just a few times. V usage is TRBV4-1 and J usage is TRBJ2-1; D is ambiguous. CDR3 length: 15 amino acids. Between the trimmed V and J ends, which lost 1 base and 0 bases, there was a span of 7 bases. Germline assignment: CDR1 MGHRA and CDR2 YSYEKL. The CDR3 here is CASSQVRSSYNEQFF. The CDR3 DNA reads TGCGCCAGCAGCCAAGTCCGGAGCTCCTACAATGAGCAGTTCTTC.

This clonotype was seen ten or more times. The gene calls are TRBV7-8 and TRBJ2-1, with 11 bases matching TRBD1. The CDR3 is made up of 13 amino acids. Germline-derived CDR1 and CDR2 are SGHVS and FQNEAQ. V trimming: 3 bases; J trimming: 14 bases; junction bases outside the gene matches: 6. The chain's CDR3 is CASSLGGQGAKFF. The CDR3 region has the DNA TGTGCCAGCAGCTTGGGAGGACAGGGGGCGAAGTTCTTC.

This chain links TRBV7-6 with TRBJ2-5; perhaps TRBD2 as D (7 bases). CDR1 SGHVS and CDR2 FNYEAQ come from the germline V gene. The CDR3 totals 14 residues. With 8 bases removed from V and 4 bases from J, the gap between germline ends came to 17 bases. The CDR3: CASQRGGGLETQYF. In nucleotides, the CDR3 is TGTGCCAGCCAGCGGGGTGGGGGGCTAGAGACCCAGTACTTC.